The table lists the clone carrying this T cell receptor beta chain with a count of one. The source of the sample is a study of T cell changes during pregnancy in multiple sclerosis. Clones were read by immunoSEQ multiplex PCR, and TCRdb kept only the in-frame ones, dropping some. The table records 23,000 or so clones, roughly 90% of them present only once. This CDR3 spans 14 amino acids. Germline V gene sequence: CDR1 MGHRA, CDR2 YSYEKL. V gave up 1 base and J gave up 1 base, with 4 bases separating them. The source material was CD8+ T cells from peripheral blood mononuclear cells, sampled in the first trimester of pregnancy. This sequence joins TRBV4-1 and TRBJ2-2; D gene unclear. This TCR derives from a female donor in good health, enrolled as a control in a pregnancy study. The CDR3 spells CASSQVQNTGELFF. In nucleotides, the CDR3 is TGCGCCAGCAGCCAAGTCCAGAACACCGGGGAGCTGTTTTTT.